The 23 T cell receptor beta chains presented below share a single source sample, sequenced in a study of blood T cell repertoires in COVID-19. Sequencing used immunoSEQ multiplex PCR; TCRdb keeps in-frame clones, though not all of them. The sample holds approximately 250,000 clones, over 75% seen once. Sequencing was performed on peripheral blood. The source of these receptors is an older woman with COVID-19, enrolled during active disease.

The rearrangement uses TRBV11-3 and TRBJ2-2, with unresolved D. Germline V gene lookup returns CDR1 SGHNT and CDR2 YENEEA. There are 15 residues in the CDR3. V was trimmed by 2 bases and J by 1 base, leaving 8 bases between them. This CDR3 reads CASSLRRQNTGELFF. DNA of the CDR3: TGTGCCAGCAGCTTAAGGCGGCAGAACACCGGGGAGCTGTTTTTT.

This chain uses TRBV3-1 (or the pseudogene TRBV3-2) with TRBJ1-3; D call uncertain. There are 15 residues in the CDR3. V lost 4 bases and J 1 base, leaving 11 bases between the germline ends. Germline V gene sequence: CDR1 LGHDT, CDR2 YNNKEL (reference sequence). This CDR3 is CASSPPWRSGNTIYF. The CDR3 bases are TGTGCCAGCAGCCCCCCTTGGAGATCTGGAAACACCATATATTTT.

Details on this clone: Sequence at one end of the junction differs from germline and may be a read error. The chain recombines TRBV30 with TRBJ2-3, with 11 bases lining up with TRBD2. CDR1 and CDR2 from the germline V gene are GTSNPN and SVGIG (reference sequence). The CDR3 totals 14 residues. CDR3 residues: CAGRTSGHTDTQYF. CDR3 coding DNA: TGTGCCGGGAGGACTAGCGGGCACACAGATACGCAGTATTTT. The variable domain in full, completed from reference TRBV30 and TRBJ2-3, reads SQTIHQWPATLVQPVGSPLSLECTVEGTSNPNLYWYRQAAGRGLQLLFYSVGIGQISSEVPQNLSASRPQDRQFILSSKKLLLSDSGFYLCAGRTSGHTDTQYFGPGTRLTVL.

This chain uses TRBV30 with TRBJ1-1; D not certain. The CDR3 is 13 residues long. V lost 4 bases to trimming and J lost 3 bases, with 12 bases between them. The germline V gene encodes CDR1 GTSNPN and CDR2 SVGIG (reference sequence). CDR3 amino acids: CAWNSAEDTEAFF. The DNA of the CDR3 is TGTGCCTGGAATTCCGCTGAGGACACTGAAGCTTTCTTT.

This chain links TRBV7-9 with TRBJ1-5; TRBD1 agrees at 10 bases. This CDR3 region has 18 residues. V was clipped by 5 bases and J by 2 bases; unmatched bases: 12. CDR1 is SEHNR, CDR2 FQNEAQ, per germline (reference sequence). DNA for the CDR3: TGTGCCAGCAGCGTATCCCCTGGGACAGGGGCTGGCAATCAGCCCCAGCATTTT. This translates into CASSVSPGTGAGNQPQHF.

The J gene is TRBJ2-1, the V gene TRBV4-1, with 11 bases matching TRBD2. Germline V gene lookup returns CDR1 MGHRA and CDR2 YSYEKL. J gave up 6 bases and V 3 bases, and 4 bases lay outside the gene matches. This CDR3 comprises 15 residues. The CDR3 loop is CASSHPSGRSNEQFF. The CDR3 DNA reads TGCGCCAGCAGCCATCCTAGCGGGAGGTCCAATGAGCAGTTCTTC.

This CDR3 is CASSTPTGSNTEAFF. As DNA, the CDR3 is TGTGCCAGCAGCACGCCGACAGGGTCAAACACTGAAGCTTTCTTT. The chain recombines TRBV28 with TRBJ1-1; 7 bases align to TRBD1. Germline CDR1 and CDR2: MDHEN and SYDVKM. The V gene end was trimmed by 6 bases and the J gene end by 2 bases; junction bases not matched to a gene: 9. This CDR3 has 15 residues.

As concerns this clone: The sample contains more than one DNA sequence encoding this CDR3. V gene TRBV11-2 combines with J gene TRBJ2-3, with unresolved D. CDR3 length: 13 amino acids. The V gene lost 3 bases and the J gene lost 1 base, with 5 bases spanning the gap. CDR1 is SGHAT and CDR2 is FQNNGV in the germline V gene. The CDR3 region has the DNA TGTGCCAGCAGCTTTCCGGGCACAGATACGCAGTATTTT. Encoded protein: CASSFPGTDTQYF.

The rearrangement links TRBV5-4 to TRBJ1-1; a possible D gene is TRBD1 (5 bases). Trimming took off 0 bases at V and 5 bases at J, with 14 bases between the two ends. The CDR3 has 15 amino acids. From germline, CDR1 is SGHNT and CDR2 YYREEE (reference sequence). CDR3 DNA: TGTGCCAGCAGCTTGGAAGGGCAGGGATATACTGAAGCTTTCTTT. It codes for CASSLEGQGYTEAFF.

The chain links TRBV7-3 to TRBJ1-1, with D possibly matching TRBD1 (5 bases). This CDR3 is built from 15 residues. V was shortened by 5 bases and J by 1 base, with 14 bases between the two germline ends. CDR1 SGHTA and CDR2 FQGTGA come from the germline V gene. Here the CDR3 reads CASSRTGTWNTEAFF. Here the CDR3 DNA reads TGTGCCAGCAGCCGTACAGGTACTTGGAACACTGAAGCTTTCTTT. The full variable domain, completed using reference TRBV7-3 and TRBJ1-1, is GAGVSQTPSNKVTEKGKYVELRCDPISGHTALYWYRQSLGQGPEFLIYFQGTGAADDSGLPNDRFFAVRPEGSVSTLKIQRTERGDSAVYLCASSRTGTWNTEAFFGQGTRLTVV.

This clone was seen a few times. J is TRBJ1-2 and V is TRBV18, with 8 positions matching TRBD1. V was clipped by 6 bases and J by 4 bases; unmatched bases: 4. Per the germline V gene, CDR1 is KGHSH and CDR2 is LQKENI. This CDR3 is 13 amino acids long. The CDR3 bases are TGTGCCAGCTCTCCCGACAGGGGCTATGGCTACACCTTC. Protein product: CASSPDRGYGYTF.

The chain employs TRBV4-1 and TRBJ2-6; the match to TRBD1 covers 7 bases. The CDR3 loop spans 17 amino acids. Germline trimming cut 2 bases from V and 3 bases from J; bases unmatched to any gene: 7. The germline V gene has CDR1 MGHRA and CDR2 YSYEKL. The DNA of the CDR3 is TGCGCCAGCAGCCAAATTGAGGGGGCTAGTGGGGCCAACGTCCTGACTTTC. This codes for CASSQIEGASGANVLTF.

This clone turned up a few times. J is TRBJ1-2 and V is TRBV7-9; D is possibly TRBD1 (5 bases). The V gene lost 7 bases and the J gene lost 8 bases, with 14 bases spanning the gap. CDR3 size: 12 residues. CDR1 is SEHNR and CDR2 is FQNEAQ in the germline V gene (reference sequence). As DNA, the CDR3 is TGTGCCAGCAACCCGACAGTTAACGGCTACACCTTC. Its translation is CASNPTVNGYTF.

V is TRBV28 and J is TRBJ2-7; TRBD2 agrees at 12 bases. In germline, CDR1 is MDHEN, CDR2 SYDVKM. The CDR3 sequence is 17 residues long. The trim removed 2 bases at V and 2 bases at J, leaving 7 bases unmatched. CDR3 loop: CASSLASGRALTYEQYF. The CDR3 DNA is TGTGCCAGCAGTTTAGCTAGCGGGAGGGCCTTAACCTACGAGCAGTACTTC.

The chain has TRBV28 and TRBJ1-6; 9 nucleotides align to TRBD1. The V gene end was trimmed by 6 bases and the J gene end by 11 bases; junction bases not matched to a gene: 14. Germline CDR1 and CDR2: MDHEN and SYDVKM. The CDR3 spans 16 residues. For the CDR3, the DNA is TGTGCCAGCAGAACCAACTGGGGACAGGGAGTTACACCCCTCCACTTT. Protein product: CASRTNWGQGVTPLHF.

The chain uses TRBV9 and TRBJ1-2, with TRBD1 as a possible D gene (5 bases). The CDR3 contains 13 residues. Germline CDR1 is SGDLS and CDR2 is YYNGEE. V was pared by 4 bases and J by 7 bases, with 14 bases between. The CDR3 sequence is CASSPQDIAGYTF. The CDR3 DNA follows: TGTGCCAGCAGCCCCCAGGACATAGCTGGCTACACCTTC.

This chain uses TRBV6-5 with TRBJ1-5; TRBD1 matches 7 bases. V gave up 7 bases and J gave up 3 bases; unmatched junction bases: 6. Germline values: CDR1 MNHEY, CDR2 SVGAGI. CDR3 length: 14 residues. The CDR3 spells CASNRQGNNQPQHF. The CDR3 DNA reads as TGTGCCAGCAATCGACAGGGAAACAATCAGCCCCAGCATTTT.

J is TRBJ1-2 and V is TRBV25-1; D possibly corresponds to TRBD1 (5 bases). There are 15 residues in the CDR3. V lost 6 bases and J lost 4, with 18 bases in between. Germline lookup yields CDR1 MGHDK and CDR2 SYGVNS. As DNA, the CDR3 is TGTGCCAGCAGCCAAGGCGGGGGAAGGGGCTATGGCTACACCTTC. This codes for CASSQGGGRGYGYTF.

The chain has TRBV27 and TRBJ2-7, with 10 bases matching TRBD1. Trimming removed 5 bases from V and 9 bases from J; junction bases left unmatched: 10. Germline CDR1 MNHEY, CDR2 SMNVEV (reference sequence). The CDR3 runs 14 residues. CDR3 nucleotide sequence: TGTGCCAGCAGTGACCAGACAGGGGGCGCCGGGCAGTACTTC. It is translated as CASSDQTGGAGQYF.

The V call is TRBV27, the J call TRBJ1-4; 9 bases align to TRBD1. Germline V gene data show CDR1 as MNHEY and CDR2 as SMNVEV (reference sequence). V lost 6 bases, J lost 7 bases, and 3 bases stayed unmatched. The CDR3 loop spans 13 amino acids. CDR3 sequence reads: CASRPTGGEKLFF. DNA for the CDR3: TGTGCCAGCAGACCGACAGGGGGTGAAAAACTGTTTTTT.

This clone was detected only once. The chain joins TRBV27 to TRBJ1-4, with unresolved D. Looked up from germline, CDR1 is MNHEY and CDR2 is SMNVEV (reference sequence). CDR3 length equals 14 residues. The germline V and J ends were trimmed by 4 bases and 8 bases, with 14 bases remaining between them. The CDR3 is CASSWGRSGEKLFF. DNA for the CDR3: TGTGCCAGCAGTTGGGGAAGGAGCGGGGAAAAACTGTTTTTT. Looking up the rest from reference TRBV27 and TRBJ1-4 gives the full variable domain: EAQVTQNPRYLITVTGKKLTVTCSQNMNHEYMSWYRQDPGLGLRQIYYSMNVEVTDKGDVPEGYKVSRKEKRNFPLILESPSPNQTSLYFCASSWGRSGEKLFFGSGTQLSVL.

The chain has TRBV28 and TRBJ1-6; D call uncertain. The CDR3 spans 16 residues. From germline, CDR1 is MDHEN and CDR2 SYDVKM. V lost 2 bases and J lost 7, with 15 bases in between. CDR3 bases: TGTGCCAGCAGTTTAGATACCGCGGAGTGGAATTCACCCCTCCACTTT. Its protein is CASSLDTAEWNSPLHF.

This sequence joins TRBV5-1 and TRBJ2-1, with TRBD1 matching 11 bases. The CDR3 is 14 residues long. The germline gives CDR1 SGHRS, CDR2 YFSETQ. The J segment lost 8 bases and the V segment lost 7 bases, leaving 8 bases of the junction unmatched. The CDR3 region is CASGRTGGSYEQFF. The CDR3 DNA reads as TGCGCCAGCGGAAGGACAGGGGGCTCGTATGAGCAGTTCTTC.